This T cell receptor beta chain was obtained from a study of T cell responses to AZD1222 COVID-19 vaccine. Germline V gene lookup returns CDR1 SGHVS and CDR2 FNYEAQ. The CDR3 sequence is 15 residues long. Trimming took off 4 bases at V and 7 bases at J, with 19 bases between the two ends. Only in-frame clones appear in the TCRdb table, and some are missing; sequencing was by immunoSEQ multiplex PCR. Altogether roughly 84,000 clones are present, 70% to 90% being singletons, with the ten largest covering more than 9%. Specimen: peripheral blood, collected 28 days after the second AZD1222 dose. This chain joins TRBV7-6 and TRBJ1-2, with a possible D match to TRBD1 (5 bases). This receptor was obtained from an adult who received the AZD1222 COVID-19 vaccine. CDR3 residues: CASSSPGAAQGGYTF. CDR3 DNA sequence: TGTGCCAGCAGCTCGCCCGGGGCAGCTCAGGGTGGCTACACCTTC.